This T cell receptor (beta chain) originates from a study of blood T cell repertoires in COVID-19. The wider study: The samples span acute and convalescent COVID-19 from the United States, Italy and Spain. PBMCs, B-cell-depleted T cells, or T cells provided the cDNA or gDNA that made up the material.

The length of the CDR3 is 13 residues. Germline V gene sequence: CDR1 SGDLS, CDR2 YYNGEE. J was trimmed by 8 bases and V by 3 bases; bases with no gene match: 4. Source study methods: Reference gene primer amplification gave estimated nucleated cell counts. Clones were read by immunoSEQ multiplex PCR, and TCRdb kept only the in-frame ones, dropping some. For V, J and clone size, that table is used; D and trimming come from the DNA. The sample includes roughly 150,000 clones, approximately 86% of them seen just once. The chain links TRBV9 to TRBJ1-2; 10 bases fit TRBD1. This TCR was recovered from a woman in her 70s with acute or convalescent COVID-19. Sequenced sample: peripheral blood. This chain's CDR3 is CASSADRGLGYTF. The CDR3 coding sequence is TGTGCCAGCAGCGCCGACAGGGGGCTAGGCTACACCTTC.